This record covers a single TCR beta chain. Assay: immunoSEQ multiplex PCR; the TCRdb copy retains only in-frame clones and omits some. The sample records tens of thousands of clones, approximately 88% being singletons. These data come from a study of OX40 agonist ivuxolimab in advanced cancers. Turning to the study itself: The eligibility criteria allowed prior anti-PD-1, anti-PD-L1 or anti-CTLA-4 therapy, and about 40% had some. Partial responses, seen in three patients, involved one hepatocellular carcinoma and two cutaneous melanomas.

This CDR3 has 15 amino acids. With 4 bases removed from V and 2 bases from J, the gap between germline ends came to 14 bases. The germline CDR1 and CDR2 sequences are GTSNPN and SVGIG (reference sequence). Sequenced here: CD4+ or CD8+ T cells sorted from blood, sampled in a trial of the OX40 agonist ivuxolimab. This chain connects TRBV30 to TRBJ2-2; the D is unclear. The sequence derives from an adult with an advanced solid tumor such as melanoma, head and neck, liver or kidney cancer. CDR3 sequence: CAWTLSPHNTGELFF. In DNA form, the CDR3 reads TGTGCCTGGACCCTGAGTCCTCATAACACCGGGGAGCTGTTTTTT.